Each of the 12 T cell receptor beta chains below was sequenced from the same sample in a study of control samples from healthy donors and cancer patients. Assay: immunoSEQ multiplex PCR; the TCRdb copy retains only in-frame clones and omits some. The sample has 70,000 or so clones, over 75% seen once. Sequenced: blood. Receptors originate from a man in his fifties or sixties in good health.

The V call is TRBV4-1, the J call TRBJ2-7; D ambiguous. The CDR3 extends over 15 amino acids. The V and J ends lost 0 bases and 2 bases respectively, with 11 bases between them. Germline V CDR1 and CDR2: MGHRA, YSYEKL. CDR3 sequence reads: CASSQDLGFTYEQYF. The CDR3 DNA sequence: TGCGCCAGCAGCCAAGATTTGGGGTTTACCTACGAGCAGTACTTC.

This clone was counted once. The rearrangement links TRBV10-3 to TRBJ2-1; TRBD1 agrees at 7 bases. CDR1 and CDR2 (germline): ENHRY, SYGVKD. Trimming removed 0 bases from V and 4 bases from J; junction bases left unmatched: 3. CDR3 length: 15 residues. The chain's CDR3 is CAISESGGLYNEQFF. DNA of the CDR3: TGTGCCATCAGTGAGTCAGGGGGCTTATACAATGAGCAGTTCTTC.

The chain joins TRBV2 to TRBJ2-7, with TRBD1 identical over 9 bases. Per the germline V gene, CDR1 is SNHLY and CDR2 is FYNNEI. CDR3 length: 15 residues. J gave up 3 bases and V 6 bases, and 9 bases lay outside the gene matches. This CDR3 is CASRSRDRANYEQYF. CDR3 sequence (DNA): TGTGCCAGCAGATCCAGGGACAGGGCGAACTACGAGCAGTACTTC.

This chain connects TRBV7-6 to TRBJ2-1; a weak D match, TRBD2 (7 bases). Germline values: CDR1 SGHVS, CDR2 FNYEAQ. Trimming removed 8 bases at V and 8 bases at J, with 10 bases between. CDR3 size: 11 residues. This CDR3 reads CASGGADEQFF. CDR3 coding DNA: TGTGCCAGCGGGGGGGCCGATGAGCAGTTCTTC.

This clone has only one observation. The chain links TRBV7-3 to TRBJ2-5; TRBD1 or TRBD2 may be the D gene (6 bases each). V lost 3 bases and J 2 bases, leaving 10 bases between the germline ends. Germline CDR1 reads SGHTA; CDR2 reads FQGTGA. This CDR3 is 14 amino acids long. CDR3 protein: CASSFGGRQETQYF. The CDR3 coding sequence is TGTGCCAGCAGCTTCGGGGGCAGACAAGAGACCCAGTACTTC.

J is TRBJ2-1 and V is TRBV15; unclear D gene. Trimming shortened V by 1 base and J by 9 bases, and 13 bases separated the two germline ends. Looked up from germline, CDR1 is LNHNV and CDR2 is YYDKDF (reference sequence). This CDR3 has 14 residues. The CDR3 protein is CATSRVDGAGEQFF. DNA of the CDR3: TGTGCCACCAGCAGAGTCGACGGAGCTGGTGAGCAGTTCTTC.

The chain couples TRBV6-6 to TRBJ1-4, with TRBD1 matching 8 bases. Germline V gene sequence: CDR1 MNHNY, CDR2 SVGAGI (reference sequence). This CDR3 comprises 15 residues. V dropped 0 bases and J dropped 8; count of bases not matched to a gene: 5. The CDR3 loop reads CASSYSRGPGEKLFF. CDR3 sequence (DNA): TGTGCCAGCAGTTACTCCAGGGGGCCTGGAGAAAAACTGTTTTTT.

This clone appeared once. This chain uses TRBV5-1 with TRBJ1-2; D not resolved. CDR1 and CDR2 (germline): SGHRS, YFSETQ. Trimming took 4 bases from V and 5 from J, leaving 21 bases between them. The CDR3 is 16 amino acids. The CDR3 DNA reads TGCGCCAGCAGCCACCGAGGCGAAAGAGGAAAATATGGCTACACCTTC. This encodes CASSHRGERGKYGYTF.

The CDR3 spells CASRDVGQGYEQYF. CDR3 DNA: TGTGCCAGCAGGGACGTGGGACAGGGCTACGAGCAGTACTTC. The chain joins TRBV28 to TRBJ2-7; TRBD1 aligns across 9 bases. The V gene's germline CDR1 is MDHEN and CDR2 SYDVKM. This CDR3 is built from 14 residues. V gave up 6 bases and J gave up 3 bases; unmatched junction bases: 6.

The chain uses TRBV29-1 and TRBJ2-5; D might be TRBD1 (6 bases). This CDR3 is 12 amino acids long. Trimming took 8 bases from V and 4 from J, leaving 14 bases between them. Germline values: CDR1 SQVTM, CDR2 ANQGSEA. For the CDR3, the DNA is TGCAGCTCAAGGACAGTCGGAGAGACCCAGTACTTC. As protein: CSSRTVGETQYF.

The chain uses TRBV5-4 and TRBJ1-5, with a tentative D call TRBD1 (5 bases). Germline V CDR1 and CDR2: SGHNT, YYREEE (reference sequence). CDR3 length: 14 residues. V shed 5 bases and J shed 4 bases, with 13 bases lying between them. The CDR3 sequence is CASSLRGGNQPQHF. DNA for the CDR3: TGTGCCAGCAGTCTCCGGGGGGGAAATCAGCCCCAGCATTTT.

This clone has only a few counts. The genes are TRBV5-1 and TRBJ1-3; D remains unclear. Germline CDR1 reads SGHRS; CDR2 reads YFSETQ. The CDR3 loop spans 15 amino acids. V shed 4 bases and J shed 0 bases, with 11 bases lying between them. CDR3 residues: CASSISASSGNTIYF. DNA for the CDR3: TGCGCCAGCAGCATCTCGGCGAGCTCTGGAAACACCATATATTTT.